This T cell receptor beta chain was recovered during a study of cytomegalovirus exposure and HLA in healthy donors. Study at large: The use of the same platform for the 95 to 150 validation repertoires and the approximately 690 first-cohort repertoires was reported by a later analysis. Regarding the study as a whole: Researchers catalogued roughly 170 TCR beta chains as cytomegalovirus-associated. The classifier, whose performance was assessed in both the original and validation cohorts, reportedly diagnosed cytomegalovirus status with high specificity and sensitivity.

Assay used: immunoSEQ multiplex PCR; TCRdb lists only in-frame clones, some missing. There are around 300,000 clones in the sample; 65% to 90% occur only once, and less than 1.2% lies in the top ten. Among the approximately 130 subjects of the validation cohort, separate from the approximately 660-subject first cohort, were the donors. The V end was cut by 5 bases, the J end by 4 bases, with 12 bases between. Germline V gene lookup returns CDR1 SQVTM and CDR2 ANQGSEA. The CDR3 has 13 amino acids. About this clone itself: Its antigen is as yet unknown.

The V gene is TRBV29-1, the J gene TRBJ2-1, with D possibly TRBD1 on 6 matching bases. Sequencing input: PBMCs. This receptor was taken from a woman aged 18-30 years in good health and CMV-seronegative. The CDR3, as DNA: TGCAGCGTTCACCAGGGGTATTACAATGAGCAGTTCTTC. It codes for CSVHQGYYNEQFF.